The rows below give T cell receptor beta chains drawn from one sample of a study of T cells in Graves' hyperthyroidism and ophthalmopathy. TCRdb itself ran the multiplex PCR reads through MiXCR, one entry per CDR3 protein. The top ten hold 49% of the sample, which has some 530,000 distinct CDR3 sequences, less than 25% seen once. Material: blood. These receptors were taken from a woman between 65 and 79 years old with Graves' ophthalmopathy. Each CDR3 is given with its conserved first and last residue. Each record gives: D gene, J gene, V gene, clone size, CDR3 protein, CDR3 DNA. A D gene is named only where the DNA matches it firmly. A clone size is listed for some rows: how often the clone was seen (once, few, many), or a class if it is expanded.

NA	TRBJ2-2	TRBV29-1	NA	CSALSTGELFF	TGCAGCGCCCTAAGTACCGGGGAGCTGTTTTTT
TRBD2	TRBJ2-3	TRBV7-8	many	CASSVTSGSTDTQYF	TGTGCCAGCAGTGTGACTAGCGGGAGCACAGATACGCAGTATTTT
TRBD2	TRBJ2-1	TRBV20-1	few	CSARFPDQRGSYKEQFF	TGCAGTGCTAGATTCCCTGACCAGCGGGGCTCCTACAAAGAGCAGTTCTTC
NA	TRBJ1-4	TRBV12-3/TRBV12-4	few	CASSLAQGLGEKLFF	TGTGCCAGCAGTTTAGCTCAAGGGTTGGGGGAAAAACTGTTTTTT
NA	TRBJ2-7	TRBV6-1	few	CASSPLGLADSYEQYF	TGTGCCAGCAGTCCCCTCGGGCTAGCTGACTCCTACGAGCAGTACTTC
TRBD2	TRBJ2-2	TRBV7-9	NA	CASSQWAGLAVATGELFF	TGTGCCAGCAGCCAATGGGCCGGACTAGCGGTTGCCACCGGGGAGCTGTTTTTT
NA	TRBJ2-2	TRBV6-2/TRBV6-3	few	CASGRDGELFF	TGTGCCAGCGGACGGGATGGGGAGCTGTTTTTT
NA	TRBJ2-7	TRBV27	NA	CASSNYALTGRRGEQYF	TGTGCCAGCAGCAATTACGCCCTGACAGGCAGGAGAGGCGAGCAGTACTTC
TRBD2	TRBJ2-3	TRBV7-9	few	CASSSEAGGNTDTQYF	TGTGCCAGCAGCTCGGAGGCGGGAGGGAACACAGATACGCAGTATTTT
NA	TRBJ1-1	TRBV7-9	few	CASSLAGVETEAFF	TGTGCCAGCAGCTTAGCAGGGGTGGAAACTGAAGCTTTCTTT
TRBD2	TRBJ2-1	TRBV6-5	NA	CASSYGTSGSNEQFF	TGTGCCAGCAGTTACGGGACTAGCGGGAGCAATGAGCAGTTCTTC
TRBD1	TRBJ1-1	TRBV30	NA	CAWSGGQGAHGAFF	TGTGCCTGGAGTGGAGGACAGGGAGCCCATGGGGCTTTCTTT
TRBD1	TRBJ1-2	TRBV15	NA	CATSRGRDSRGYTF	TGTGCCACCAGCAGAGGCCGGGACAGTCGGGGCTACACCTTC
TRBD2	TRBJ2-5	TRBV7-6	few	CASSSPGGLAGVETQYF	TGTGCCAGCAGCTCCCCGGGCGGGCTAGCGGGAGTAGAGACCCAGTACTTC
NA	TRBJ1-2	TRBV30	NA	CAWSDDRRGETRTNYGYTF	TGTGCCTGGAGTGACGATCGGAGGGGAGAGACCCGAACTAACTATGGCTACACCTTC
NA	TRBJ2-3	TRBV10-3	NA	CAISESPDTQYF	TGTGCCATCAGTGAGTCTCCGGATACGCAGTATTTT
TRBD1	TRBJ2-3	TRBV20-1	few	CSARLDRGGTDTQYF	TGCAGTGCTAGACTAGACAGGGGAGGCACAGATACGCAGTATTTT
NA	TRBJ1-3	TRBV20-1	NA	CSALKVDRSDSGNTIYF	TGCAGTGCCCTAAAAGTAGACCGTAGTGACTCTGGAAACACCATATATTTT
NA	TRBJ1-3	TRBV12-3/TRBV12-4	few	CASSSFGNTIYF	TGTGCCAGCAGTTCCTTTGGAAACACCATATATTTT
TRBD2	TRBJ2-7	TRBV5-1	NA	CASSYDGTSGYEQYF	TGCGCCAGCAGCTATGACGGGACTAGCGGCTACGAGCAGTACTTC
NA	TRBJ1-5	TRBV20-1	many	CSAGGGGNQPQHF	TGCAGTGCTGGGGGGGGAGGCAATCAGCCCCAGCATTTT
NA	TRBJ1-3	TRBV7-9	many	CASSPSRPSIGGNTIYF	TGTGCCAGCAGCCCATCCCGACCGTCAATCGGCGGAAACACCATATATTTT
NA	TRBJ1-2	TRBV2	many	CASSKEGTYGYTF	TGTGCCAGCTCCAAGGAGGGGACCTATGGCTACACCTTC
NA	TRBJ2-1	TRBV12-5	few	CASGLGQPYNEQFF	TGTGCTAGTGGTTTGGGGCAGCCCTACAATGAGCAGTTCTTC
NA	TRBJ2-1	TRBV5-1	NA	CASSLGRPATEQFF	TGCGCCAGCAGCTTGGGCCGCCCCGCCACTGAGCAGTTCTTC
NA	TRBJ2-3	TRBV10-2	few	CASSDMGEGDTQYF	TGCGCCAGCAGTGACATGGGCGAGGGAGATACGCAGTATTTT
TRBD1	TRBJ1-1	TRBV5-1	few	CASSTMTGVSTEAFF	TGCGCCAGCAGCACCATGACAGGGGTCAGCACTGAAGCTTTCTTT
NA	TRBJ2-3	TRBV7-3	NA	CASRRSGLPTDTQYF	TGTGCCAGCAGACGTAGCGGACTCCCCACAGATACGCAGTATTTT
TRBD1	TRBJ2-7	TRBV4-3	NA	CASSLGVTGTGSYEQYF	TGCGCCAGCAGCCTCGGGGTAACCGGGACAGGGTCCTACGAGCAGTACTTC
TRBD1	TRBJ1-2	TRBV20-1	NA	CSAPGQNYGYTF	TGCAGTGCGCCGGGACAGAACTATGGCTACACCTTC
TRBD1	TRBJ1-5	TRBV28	many	CASSSRDRGDQPQHF	TGTGCCAGCAGTTCCCGGGACAGGGGCGATCAGCCCCAGCATTTT
NA	TRBJ2-7	TRBV28	NA	CASSVSRNEQYF	TGTGCCAGCTCCGTGTCCCGCAACGAGCAGTACTTC
NA	TRBJ1-1	TRBV5-1	NA	CASSLEVGGVAEAFF	TGTGCCAGCAGCTTGGAGGTGGGGGGAGTGGCTGAAGCTTTCTTT
NA	TRBJ2-7	TRBV2	many	CASRWDISYEQYF	TGTGCCAGCAGGTGGGACATTTCCTACGAGCAGTACTTC
NA	TRBJ1-1	TRBV2	NA	CASRIGGGRVKDTEAFF	TGTGCCAGCAGGATTGGGGGGGGTAGGGTTAAGGACACTGAAGCTTTCTTT
TRBD1	TRBJ1-2	TRBV11-2	many	CASSSGQGFNYGYTF	TGTGCCAGCAGCTCGGGACAGGGTTTCAACTATGGCTACACCTTC
NA	TRBJ2-2	TRBV15	few	CATSRSGRGTGELFF	TGTGCCACCAGCAGGAGTGGGCGCGGAACCGGGGAGCTGTTTTTT